Below are 7 T cell receptor beta chains sequenced from a single sample in a study of Ad26.COV2.S vaccination and SARS-CoV-2 variants. Libraries were prepared by immunoSEQ multiplex PCR; TCRdb keeps only in-frame clonotypes and omits some of them. This sample has 450,000 to 550,000 clones, with around 89% found just once. Treatment denoted: some 19 received Ad26.COV2.S at low or high dose, single or two shots; roughly five received placebo; per-sample allocation not given. Material that was analyzed had been drawn on day 63 after the first vaccine or placebo injection. The sample consisted of peripheral blood, taken in a trial of Ad26.COV2.S vaccine versus placebo. These receptors came from a person between 18 and 60 years old who received the Ad26.COV2.S COVID-19 vaccine or a placebo.

The CDR3 DNA is TGTGCCAGCAGTTCGACTAGGGGTAGGGAGACCCAGTACTTC. Translated, it gives CASSSTRGRETQYF. V usage is TRBV7-2 and J usage is TRBJ2-5; a possible D gene is TRBD2 (6 bases). The CDR3 has 14 amino acids. V was trimmed by 6 bases and J by 5 bases, leaving 16 bases between them. Germline CDR1 is SGHTA and CDR2 is FQGNSA.

This clone was seen a handful of times. The rearrangement joins TRBV28 to TRBJ1-3; D not resolved. This CDR3 spans 14 amino acids. Between the trimmed V and J ends, which lost 1 base and 0 bases, there was a span of 4 bases. CDR1 MDHEN and CDR2 SYDVKM come from the germline V gene. CDR3 region: CASSLSYSGNTIYF. In nucleotides, the CDR3 is TGTGCCAGCAGTTTATCCTACTCTGGAAACACCATATATTTT.

This chain connects TRBV4-1 to TRBJ2-6; D could derive from TRBD1 or TRBD2 (5 bases each). V was cut by 1 base and J by 2 bases, with 12 bases left in between. The CDR3 runs 17 residues. Germline CDR1 and CDR2: MGHRA and YSYEKL. CDR3 sequence (DNA): TGCGCCAGCAGCCAAGTGTGGGGGAGTACTGGGGCCAACGTCCTGACTTTC. Protein sequence: CASSQVWGSTGANVLTF.

The chain uses TRBV3-1 (or the pseudogene TRBV3-2) and TRBJ2-5; 7 bases agree with TRBD1. Germline trimming cut 4 bases from V and 1 base from J; bases unmatched to any gene: 6. CDR3 length: 15 residues. Germline CDR1 reads LGHDT; CDR2 reads YNNKEL (reference sequence). This CDR3 is CASSLSQGVQETQYF. The CDR3 region has the DNA TGTGCCAGCAGCCTGAGCCAGGGGGTCCAAGAGACCCAGTACTTC.

CDR3 residues: CATSDLSGTGTTGELFF. The DNA for the CDR3 is TGTGCCACCAGTGATTTGTCGGGGACGGGGACCACCGGGGAGCTGTTTTTT. V is TRBV24-1 and J is TRBJ2-2; possibly TRBD1 or TRBD2 for D (5 bases each). The CDR3 is 17 amino acids. Germline loops: CDR1 KGHDR, CDR2 SFDVKD. The V end was cut by 0 bases, the J end by 4 bases, with 14 bases between.

CDR3 nucleotide sequence: TGTGCCAGCAGCTTAGGGCATTGGGATACTGAAGCTTTCTTT. It codes for CASSLGHWDTEAFF. V gene TRBV7-9 combines with J gene TRBJ1-1; D is uncertain. In germline, CDR1 is SEHNR, CDR2 FQNEAQ (reference sequence). This CDR3 has 14 residues. V lost 1 base and J 5 bases, leaving 11 bases between the germline ends.

The chain carries TRBV28 and TRBJ2-3; 8 bases map to TRBD2. The CDR3 is 13 residues long. Germline CDR1 MDHEN, CDR2 SYDVKM. The V segment lost 7 bases and the J segment 4 bases; nucleotides outside the gene matches: 4. CDR3 DNA: TGTGCCAGCAAGGGTAGCGGGGCAGATACGCAGTATTTT. This translates into CASKGSGADTQYF.